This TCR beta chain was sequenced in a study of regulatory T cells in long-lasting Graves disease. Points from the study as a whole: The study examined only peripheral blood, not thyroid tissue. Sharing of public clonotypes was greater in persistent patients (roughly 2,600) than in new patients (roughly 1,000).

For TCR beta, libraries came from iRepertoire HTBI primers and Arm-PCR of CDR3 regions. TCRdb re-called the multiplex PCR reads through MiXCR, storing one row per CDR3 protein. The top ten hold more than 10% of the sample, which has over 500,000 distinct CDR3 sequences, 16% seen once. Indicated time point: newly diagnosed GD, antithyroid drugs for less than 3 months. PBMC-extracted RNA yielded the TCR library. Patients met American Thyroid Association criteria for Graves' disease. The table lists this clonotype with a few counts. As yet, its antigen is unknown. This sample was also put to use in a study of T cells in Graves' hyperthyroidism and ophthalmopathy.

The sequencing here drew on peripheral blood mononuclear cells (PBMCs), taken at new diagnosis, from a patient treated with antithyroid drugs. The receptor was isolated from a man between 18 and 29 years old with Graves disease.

The CDR3 DNA is TGTGCCAGCAGTGCGCCCCCGGGACAGACCAACTATGGCTACACCTTC. Amino acids: CASSAPPGQTNYGYTF. J is TRBJ1-2 and V is TRBV12-3 or TRBV12-4, with TRBD1 matching over 7 bases. Trimming removed 5 bases from V and 2 bases from J; junction bases left unmatched: 11. There are 16 residues in the CDR3.